Only a few counts were recorded for the clone carrying this T cell receptor (beta chain). Sequencing was performed with immunoSEQ multiplex PCR; in TCRdb, only in-frame clones are kept and a portion is missing. The sample includes millions of clones, about 95% of them seen just once. The naive CD8 fraction comprised CD45RO-negative cells positively selected for CCR7 and excluded terminally differentiated effector memory CD45RA+ cells. This entry is derived from a study of shared clonotypes between healthy human individuals. This CDR3 comprises 16 residues. The J segment lost 4 bases and the V segment lost 1 base, leaving 6 bases of the junction unmatched. The germline gives CDR1 SGHRS, CDR2 YFSETQ.

The material sequenced was naive CD8+ T cells sorted from blood. The chain has TRBV5-1 and TRBJ2-2, with 8 bases fitting TRBD1. This TCR was sampled from a man aged 18 to 29 in good health. CDR3 coding DNA: TGCGCCAGCAGCTTGCACGGGACAGGTTTCACCGGGGAGCTGTTTTTT. Translation: CASSLHGTGFTGELFF.